This T cell receptor beta chain was captured by sequencing in a study of cytomegalovirus exposure and HLA in healthy donors. Study findings and constraints: In vitro assays verified that a few CMV-associated chains recognized CMV antigens specifically. Reports showed the classifier diagnosing cytomegalovirus status with high specificity and sensitivity. Researchers catalogued over 150 TCR beta chains as cytomegalovirus-associated.

The donors formed part of the roughly 120-subject validation cohort, distinct from the approximately 640-subject first cohort. CDR1 is SGHRS and CDR2 is YFSETQ in the germline V gene. The CDR3 consists of 15 residues. With V trimmed by 4 bases and J by 4 bases, 7 bases remained unmatched. Assay used: immunoSEQ multiplex PCR; TCRdb lists only in-frame clones, some missing. The table includes 110,000 or so clones, approximately 89% detected once. This clone was found once. Its antigen is still unknown. The receptor's source is a man aged 18 to 29 in good health and CMV-seronegative. The sample was PBMCs. The chain couples TRBV5-1 to TRBJ2-7; 11 nucleotides agree with TRBD2. For the CDR3, the DNA is TGCGCCAGCAGCCAGACTAGCGGGAATAGTTACGAGCAGTACTTC. It is translated as CASSQTSGNSYEQYF.